The clone carrying this TCR beta chain was counted many times. Its antigen is unknown. Investigators amplified TCR beta CDR3 regions from RNA transcripts. Second-round multiplex PCR came after a first-round RT-PCR that employed HTBI primers. TCRdb independently ran MiXCR on the multiplex PCR reads; one entry per CDR3 protein. The sample consists of hundreds of thousands of distinct CDR3 sequences, 20% to 25% of them appearing once. These data belong to a study of Graves' ophthalmopathy and Graves' hyperthyroidism. Each hyperthyroidism patient was newly diagnosed, with under 2 months' duration, and aged 18 to 65. The diagnostic workup employed clinical symptoms, serum thyroxine, TRAb, thyroid ultrasound and orbital computed tomography. Study conclusions and caveats: For separating ophthalmopathy from stable hyperthyroidism, a 13-signature model gave 85% to 90% sensitivity and approximately 76% specificity. In blood appeared most of the expanded thyroid clonotypes whose frequency exceeded 0.001.

CDR3 size: 12 residues. Trimming stripped 5 bases from V and 6 bases from J, with 11 bases between. Germline V gene lookup returns CDR1 KGHSH and CDR2 LQKENI. The sequence was collected from a woman between 18 and 29 years old with stable Graves' hyperthyroidism. Sequencing input: peripheral blood. V is TRBV18 and J is TRBJ2-7; D possibly corresponds to TRBD1 (5 bases). The CDR3 nucleotides read TGTGCCAGCTCAGTTACAGGCTTCGAGCAGTACTTC. This encodes CASSVTGFEQYF.